This entry lists 4 T cell receptor beta chains sequenced from one sample in a study of blood T cell repertoires in COVID-19. Only in-frame clones appear in the TCRdb table, and some are missing; sequencing was by immunoSEQ multiplex PCR. The profile shows hundreds of thousands of clones, 85% to 90% of them singletons. Sample: PBMCs or T cells enriched from blood (not recorded which). The source of these receptors is a woman aged 50 to 65 in a cohort exposed to, infected with or recovered from COVID-19 (not recorded which).

A note on this clone: Other DNA sequences in the sample encode the same CDR3. The rearrangement uses TRBV15 and TRBJ1-2; D is undetermined. There are 15 residues in the CDR3. Trimming cost V 4 bases and J 6 bases, with 18 bases left between them. Germline loops: CDR1 LNHNV, CDR2 YYDKDF (reference sequence). In nucleotides, the CDR3 is TGTGCCACCAGCAAAGGGCCCGCCGGGAGGCATGGCTACACCTTC. Translating it yields CATSKGPAGRHGYTF. Variable domain in full (rest from reference TRBV15 and TRBJ1-2): DAMVIQNPRYQVTQFGKPVTLSCSQTLNHNVMYWYQQKSSQAPKLLFHYYDKDFNNEADTPDNFQSRRPNTSFCFLDIRSPGLGDTAMYLCATSKGPAGRHGYTFGSGTRLTVV.

The chain joins TRBV10-3 to TRBJ1-6, with a tentative D call TRBD1 (5 bases). V lost 7 bases and J 6 bases, leaving 16 bases between the germline ends. Germline CDR1 and CDR2: ENHRY and SYGVKD. The CDR3 runs 15 residues. This CDR3 reads CAIKIGQGGNSPLHF. The CDR3 nucleotides are TGTGCCATCAAGATCGGCCAGGGTGGTAATTCACCCCTCCACTTT.

A single count supports this clone. V usage is TRBV5-4 and J usage is TRBJ2-1; D possibly corresponds to TRBD2 (7 bases). The germline gives CDR1 SGHNT, CDR2 YYREEE (reference sequence). The CDR3 runs to 15 residues. The germline V and J ends were trimmed by 4 bases and 4 bases, with 15 bases remaining between them. The CDR3 protein is CASSPFGGLYNEQFF. The CDR3 DNA reads as TGTGCCAGCAGCCCATTCGGGGGGCTGTACAATGAGCAGTTCTTC.

The chain has TRBV7-9 and TRBJ1-4; the match to TRBD1 covers 7 bases. Germline loops: CDR1 SEHNR, CDR2 FQNEAQ (reference sequence). V shed 6 bases and J 8 bases; nucleotides not matched to a gene: 15. The CDR3 covers 16 residues. CDR3 in amino acids: CASSSGPGQRTEKLFF. The CDR3 DNA reads TGTGCCAGCAGTTCAGGCCCGGGACAGAGAACGGAAAAACTGTTTTTT.